This is a list of T cell receptor beta chains from one sample in a study of CD8 T cells in Susac syndrome. A single record per CDR3 protein comes from TCRdb applying MiXCR to the immunoSEQ multiplex PCR reads. The profile shows about 290,000 distinct CDR3 sequences, around 91% of them singletons. What was sequenced was CD8+ T cells from PBMCs. These receptors were collected from a human donor with multiple sclerosis. Each CDR3 is given with its conserved first and last residue. The D gene is left open where the match is weak. Clone size is not always given. Where it is, it says once, few, many or a class for expanded clones.

d_gene: -; v_gene: TRBV7-8; abundance: -; j_gene: TRBJ2-2; CDR3aa: CASRTGAANTGELFF; CDR3nt: TGTGCCAGCCGGACGGGAGCGGCGAACACCGGGGAGCTGTTTTTT
d_gene: TRBD2; v_gene: TRBV30; abundance: -; j_gene: TRBJ2-7; CDR3aa: CAASSGFQAGEQYF; CDR3nt: TGTGCCGCATCTAGCGGGTTCCAAGCGGGTGAGCAGTACTTC
d_gene: -; v_gene: TRBV9; abundance: -; j_gene: TRBJ2-1; CDR3aa: CASSVEYEQFF; CDR3nt: TGTGCCAGCAGCGTAGAGTATGAGCAGTTCTTC
d_gene: -; v_gene: TRBV4-3; abundance: -; j_gene: TRBJ2-3; CDR3aa: CASSQMHRDATDTQYF; CDR3nt: TGCGCCAGCAGCCAAATGCACCGGGACGCCACAGATACGCAGTATTTT
d_gene: -; v_gene: TRBV24-1; abundance: -; j_gene: TRBJ2-5; CDR3aa: CATSDRTGLETQYF; CDR3nt: TGTGCCACCAGTGATCGAACAGGGCTGGAGACCCAGTACTTC
d_gene: -; v_gene: TRBV6-2/TRBV6-3; abundance: -; j_gene: TRBJ2-1; CDR3aa: CASNIGSYNEQFF; CDR3nt: TGTGCCAGCAACATCGGTTCCTACAATGAGCAGTTCTTC
d_gene: -; v_gene: TRBV6-2/TRBV6-3; abundance: -; j_gene: TRBJ2-3; CDR3aa: CASSYSEGASTDTQYF; CDR3nt: TGTGCCAGCAGTTACTCTGAGGGAGCGAGCACAGATACGCAGTATTTT
d_gene: -; v_gene: TRBV5-6; abundance: -; j_gene: TRBJ2-5; CDR3aa: CASSGYRDQQRETQYF; CDR3nt: TGTGCCAGCAGCGGCTACCGGGACCAACAACGAGAGACCCAGTACTTC
d_gene: TRBD1; v_gene: TRBV4-1; abundance: -; j_gene: TRBJ1-2; CDR3aa: CASSQWDREGYTF; CDR3nt: TGCGCCAGCAGCCAATGGGACAGGGAGGGCTACACCTTC
d_gene: -; v_gene: TRBV7-6; abundance: -; j_gene: TRBJ2-2; CDR3aa: CASSPLGAAGTGELFF; CDR3nt: TGTGCCAGCAGCCCCTTGGGGGCAGCGGGAACCGGGGAGCTGTTTTTT
d_gene: TRBD2; v_gene: TRBV14; abundance: -; j_gene: TRBJ2-3; CDR3aa: CASSHLAGPPDTQYF; CDR3nt: TGTGCCAGCAGCCATTTAGCGGGACCCCCAGATACGCAGTATTTT
d_gene: TRBD1; v_gene: TRBV27; abundance: few; j_gene: TRBJ2-1; CDR3aa: CASTRDSYNEQFF; CDR3nt: TGTGCCAGCACCCGGGACAGCTACAATGAGCAGTTCTTC
d_gene: TRBD1; v_gene: TRBV2; abundance: once; j_gene: TRBJ2-7; CDR3aa: CASSESEQGAEHEQYF; CDR3nt: TGTGCCAGCAGTGAATCGGAACAGGGGGCCGAGCACGAGCAGTACTTC
d_gene: TRBD1; v_gene: TRBV4-3; abundance: -; j_gene: TRBJ1-1; CDR3aa: CASSHDRGGTEAFF; CDR3nt: TGCGCCAGCAGCCATGACAGGGGGGGCACTGAAGCTTTCTTT
d_gene: TRBD2; v_gene: TRBV7-2; abundance: once; j_gene: TRBJ2-1; CDR3aa: CASSSAPVAGNEQFF; CDR3nt: TGTGCCAGCAGCTCGGCCCCAGTAGCGGGGAATGAGCAGTTCTTC
d_gene: -; v_gene: TRBV28; abundance: -; j_gene: TRBJ1-1; CDR3aa: CASSLRAGTEAFF; CDR3nt: TGTGCCAGCAGTTTAAGGGCTGGCACTGAAGCTTTCTTT
d_gene: TRBD1; v_gene: TRBV4-3; abundance: -; j_gene: TRBJ1-5; CDR3aa: CASSQDPGQGNQPQHF; CDR3nt: TGCGCCAGCAGCCAAGACCCTGGACAGGGGAATCAGCCCCAGCATTTT
d_gene: -; v_gene: TRBV9; abundance: -; j_gene: TRBJ2-3; CDR3aa: CASMAGNSHTQYF; CDR3nt: TGTGCCAGCATGGCAGGGAACTCACATACGCAGTATTTT
d_gene: -; v_gene: TRBV10-3; abundance: few; j_gene: TRBJ2-7; CDR3aa: CAISDSYEQYF; CDR3nt: TGTGCCATCAGTGATTCCTACGAGCAGTACTTC
d_gene: TRBD2; v_gene: TRBV27; abundance: once; j_gene: TRBJ2-7; CDR3aa: CASTPLAGGYEQYF; CDR3nt: TGTGCCAGCACCCCCTTAGCGGGAGGTTACGAGCAGTACTTC
d_gene: TRBD2; v_gene: TRBV12-3/TRBV12-4; abundance: -; j_gene: TRBJ2-2; CDR3aa: CASTADMGGEEPVNTGELFF; CDR3nt: TGTGCCAGCACTGCCGACATGGGGGGGGAAGAGCCAGTGAACACCGGGGAGCTGTTTTTT
d_gene: -; v_gene: TRBV13; abundance: -; j_gene: TRBJ2-7; CDR3aa: CASSLRGSGLGEQYF; CDR3nt: TGTGCCAGCAGCTTACGGGGTTCCGGATTGGGCGAGCAGTACTTC
d_gene: TRBD2; v_gene: TRBV4-3; abundance: once; j_gene: TRBJ2-7; CDR3aa: CASSQSAGGAYEQYF; CDR3nt: TGCGCCAGCAGCCAATCCGCGGGAGGAGCCTACGAGCAGTACTTC
d_gene: -; v_gene: TRBV28; abundance: -; j_gene: TRBJ2-2; CDR3aa: CASSLLRDLNTGELFF; CDR3nt: TGTGCCAGCAGTCTCCTTCGGGACTTAAACACCGGGGAGCTGTTTTTT
d_gene: -; v_gene: TRBV7-9; abundance: -; j_gene: TRBJ2-7; CDR3aa: CASSPSRGFEQYF; CDR3nt: TGTGCCAGCAGCCCCTCTAGAGGGTTCGAGCAGTACTTC
d_gene: -; v_gene: TRBV3-1; abundance: -; j_gene: TRBJ2-5; CDR3aa: CASSQVRGPQETQYF; CDR3nt: TGTGCCAGCAGCCAAGTTCGGGGCCCTCAAGAGACCCAGTACTTC